This T cell receptor (beta chain) was documented in a study of human T cells and chemical hapten exposure. Study overall: Patch tests delivered 0.01% DPC to the upper back and were evaluated at 6 days. TCR yield per sample varied, mainly due to pooled library volumes.

Comments on this clonotype: Its antigen remains unknown.

Germline V gives CDR1 ENHRY, CDR2 SYGVKD. V was pared by 2 bases and J by 3 bases, with 9 bases of the junction left unmatched. This CDR3 is 17 amino acids long. TCRdb fed the RACE reads into MiXCR, producing one record per CDR3 protein. The sample has a few hundred thousand distinct CDR3 sequences, just under 6.5% seen once. Study conclusions and caveats: Because all patients had alopecia, their immune responses might differ from healthy ones.

The time point was: patch test 2, 6 weeks after DPC sensitization. The sample's treatment: therapeutic diphenylcyclopropenone sensitization with weekly scalp DPC. The sequence was obtained from a woman aged 18 to 35 with alopecia areata. Some clones in this sample may be carry-over from other donors' samples. The chain combines TRBV10-3 with TRBJ2-7; 11 positions agree with TRBD1. The sample was whole blood, taken in connection with sensitization to the hapten diphenylcyclopropenone (DPC). CDR3 sequence (DNA): TGTGCCATCAGTGAGGTCTTCCCGGGACAGGGGGTCTACGAGCAGTACTTC. Protein product: CAISEVFPGQGVYEQYF.